One and the same sample provided the 16 T cell receptor beta chains below, sequenced in a study of blood T cell repertoires in COVID-19. Profiling relied on immunoSEQ multiplex PCR, and the TCRdb table lists in-frame clones only, not all of them. The data show fewer than 95,000 clones, about 90% seen once. Input material: peripheral blood. These receptors were obtained from a woman of 80 years or more with acute or convalescent COVID-19.

The chain has TRBV7-2 and TRBJ2-7, with TRBD2 matching 14 bases. The V gene's germline CDR1 is SGHTA and CDR2 FQGNSA. The V gene end was trimmed by 5 bases and the J gene end by 2 bases; junction bases not matched to a gene: 5. This CDR3 contains 16 residues. The CDR3 DNA reads TGTGCCAGCAGCCCCACGACTAGCGGGGGGGCCTACGAGCAGTACTTC. It is translated as CASSPTTSGGAYEQYF.

This clone has a handful of counts. The chain recombines TRBV25-1 with TRBJ2-2, with TRBD2 matching over 7 bases. The J segment lost 6 bases and the V segment lost 3 bases, leaving 10 bases of the junction unmatched. The CDR3 length is 16 residues. Germline V CDR1 and CDR2: MGHDK, SYGVNS. DNA of the CDR3: TGTGCCAGCAGTGAGACGGAGGCGGGAGTCCCCGGGGAGCTGTTTTTT. Amino acids: CASSETEAGVPGELFF.

The chain combines TRBV6-1 with TRBJ2-7; D gene ambiguous. Germline values: CDR1 MNHNS, CDR2 SASEGT. The V gene lost 0 bases and the J gene lost 1 base, with 13 bases spanning the gap. The CDR3 totals 16 residues. The CDR3 sequence: CASSEAWATPSYEQYF. CDR3 nucleotide sequence: TGTGCCAGCAGTGAAGCCTGGGCGACACCATCCTACGAGCAGTACTTC.

This clone was seen only once. The V and J genes are TRBV7-2 and TRBJ2-5; 7 nucleotides line up with TRBD1. The germline gives CDR1 SGHTA, CDR2 FQGNSA. V shed 5 bases and J 4 bases; nucleotides not matched to a gene: 10. This CDR3 spans 15 amino acids. This CDR3 reads CASSADLDRVETQYF. The CDR3 DNA reads TGTGCCAGCAGCGCCGACCTAGACAGGGTAGAGACCCAGTACTTC.

This chain connects TRBV7-2 to TRBJ1-2; 8 bases are a match to TRBD1. The V and J ends lost 5 bases and 8 bases, in that order; junction bases with no gene match: 13. This CDR3 spans 15 amino acids. Germline CDR1 SGHTA, CDR2 FQGNSA. The CDR3 protein is CASSPRSGQGRGYTF. The CDR3 bases are TGTGCCAGCAGCCCAAGATCCGGACAGGGTAGAGGCTACACCTTC.

This clone was counted a few times. V and J are TRBV7-9 and TRBJ2-2, with 9 bases fitting TRBD2. Losses at the gene ends were 5 bases for V and 5 bases for J; bases not matched to a gene: 6. Germline lookup yields CDR1 SEHNR and CDR2 FQNEAQ (reference sequence). This CDR3 has 15 amino acids. Here the CDR3 reads CASSRSGSDTGELFF. The CDR3 DNA reads TGTGCCAGCAGCCGTAGCGGGAGTGATACCGGGGAGCTGTTTTTT.

The table lists this clone with a count of one. CDR3 sequence: CASSPGEKVTEAFF. For the CDR3, the DNA is TGTGCCAGCTCACCAGGGGAGAAGGTCACTGAAGCTTTCTTT. This chain links TRBV18 with TRBJ1-1; D is unresolved. The CDR3 totals 14 residues. Germline CDR1 reads KGHSH; CDR2 reads LQKENI. Trimming stripped 2 bases from V and 4 bases from J, with 11 bases between. Together with reference TRBV18 and TRBJ1-1, the CDR3 gives the full variable domain: NAGVMQNPRHLVRRRGQEARLRCSPMKGHSHVYWYRQLPEEGLKFMVYLQKENIIDESGMPKERFSAEFPKEGPSILRIQQVVRGDSAAYFCASSPGEKVTEAFFGQGTRLTVV.

The chain uses TRBV7-2 and TRBJ1-2; TRBD1 matches 7 bases. The CDR3 sequence is 14 residues long. From germline, CDR1 is SGHTA and CDR2 FQGNSA. The V segment lost 4 bases and the J segment 1 base; nucleotides outside the gene matches: 3. The CDR3 DNA follows: TGTGCCAGCAGCTCACAGGGGTTTAACTATGGCTACACCTTC. It codes for CASSSQGFNYGYTF.

The chain has TRBV30 and TRBJ2-1; 7 bases line up with TRBD1. The germline V gene has CDR1 GTSNPN and CDR2 SVGIG (reference sequence). J gave up 5 bases and V 7 bases, and 11 bases lay outside the gene matches. The length of the CDR3 is 14 residues. CDR3: CASRGYLANNEQFF. The CDR3 DNA reads as TGTGCCTCCAGGGGGTATCTCGCAAACAATGAGCAGTTCTTC.

The rearrangement links TRBV6-5 to TRBJ2-3; no definite D call. Germline V gene lookup returns CDR1 MNHEY and CDR2 SVGAGI. This CDR3 is built from 13 residues. V was trimmed by 10 bases and J by 0 bases, leaving 11 bases between them. The CDR3 DNA reads TGTGCCACCCGGTTTGTTAGCACAGATACGCAGTATTTT. Translating gives CATRFVSTDTQYF.

The chain is built from TRBV2 and TRBJ1-4; no clear D. This CDR3 is built from 12 residues. Germline-derived CDR1 and CDR2 are SNHLY and FYNNEI. With 6 bases removed from V and 5 bases from J, the gap between germline ends came to 7 bases. The CDR3 DNA is TGTGCCAGCAGGGCCAGGAATGAAAAACTGTTTTTT. Its translation: CASRARNEKLFF.

The chain has TRBV18 and TRBJ1-5; 10 bases are shared with TRBD1. Germline V gene lookup returns CDR1 KGHSH and CDR2 LQKENI. The length of the CDR3 is 16 residues. V was clipped by 3 bases and J by 7 bases; unmatched bases: 9. CDR3 protein: CASSPETGGAEQPQHF. CDR3 nucleotides: TGTGCCAGCTCACCCGAGACAGGGGGCGCGGAACAGCCCCAGCATTTT.

The chain couples TRBV6-4 to TRBJ2-2; 7 bases align to TRBD1. CDR3 length: 15 residues. CDR1 and CDR2 from the germline V gene are MRHNA and SNTAGT. V shed 4 bases and J 1 base; nucleotides not matched to a gene: 3. As DNA, the CDR3 is TGTGCCAGCAGTGTGGACAGGCAGAACACCGGGGAGCTGTTTTTT. Residues: CASSVDRQNTGELFF.

V is TRBV5-8 and J is TRBJ1-1; TRBD1 is a possible D gene (6 bases). Looked up from germline, CDR1 is SGHTS and CDR2 is YDEGEE. This CDR3 spans 11 amino acids. Trimming stripped 4 bases from V and 11 bases from J, with 12 bases between. CDR3 loop: CASSPGAAAFF. CDR3 in DNA: TGTGCCAGCAGCCCAGGGGCAGCGGCTTTCTTT.

The genes are TRBV11-3 and TRBJ2-7; 7 positions agree with TRBD1. The CDR3 runs 13 residues. Germline V gene sequence: CDR1 SGHNT, CDR2 YENEEA. V lost 3 bases and J lost 4; bases outside the gene matches: 3. The CDR3 region has the DNA TGTGCCAGCAGCTTGGGACAGCATTACGAGCAGTACTTC. It translates to CASSLGQHYEQYF. Supplemented by reference TRBV11-3 and TRBJ2-7, the full variable domain reads EAGVVQSPRYKIIEKKQPVAFWCNPISGHNTLYWYLQNLGQGPELLIRYENEEAVDDSQLPKDRFSAERLKGVDSTLKIQPAELGDSAVYLCASSLGQHYEQYFGPGTRLTVT.

The chain carries TRBV2 and TRBJ2-5, with 8 nucleotides matching TRBD2. The CDR3 has 13 residues. Germline trimming cut 7 bases from V and 3 bases from J; bases unmatched to any gene: 4. Germline V gene lookup returns CDR1 SNHLY and CDR2 FYNNEI. The CDR3 loop reads CASTGTREETQYF. CDR3 sequence (DNA): TGTGCCAGCACCGGGACTAGGGAAGAGACCCAGTACTTC.